The next 2 T cell receptor beta chains were all read from a single sample in a study of spatial heterogeneity in lung cancer. Via MiXCR, TCRdb re-called the 5' RACE reads, giving one row per CDR3 protein. The sample records tens of thousands of distinct CDR3 sequences, over 3% being singletons. Time point here: sample taken at primary tumor resection. The sequenced sample was PBMCs, obtained at surgery. These receptors originate from a female donor with early-stage non-small cell lung cancer.

The sample holds many counts of this clonotype. This chain connects TRBV27 to TRBJ1-6, with a tentative D call TRBD1 (6 bases). Germline V gene lookup returns CDR1 MNHEY and CDR2 SMNVEV (reference sequence). This CDR3 is built from 15 residues. Trimming left V 7 bases short and J 9 bases short, with 19 bases between. The CDR3 loop is CASTTGPINISPLHF. The CDR3 DNA follows: TGTGCCAGCACGACAGGCCCGATTAATATTTCACCCCTCCACTTT.

This clonotype came up many times. J is TRBJ1-6 and V is TRBV5-1; no reliable D call. The CDR3 runs to 13 residues. Germline V gene data show CDR1 as SGHRS and CDR2 as YFSETQ. The V end lost 0 bases, the J end lost 11 bases, and 9 bases lay between the germline ends. The CDR3 DNA sequence: TGCGCCAGCAGCTTGGGGACCTCAGCACCCCTCCACTTT. Encoded protein: CASSLGTSAPLHF.